Listed below are T cell receptor beta chains from one sample, sequenced in a study of T cell responses to AZD1222 COVID-19 vaccine. Sequenced by immunoSEQ multiplex PCR; TCRdb stores in-frame clones only, minus some. The table includes 150,000 to 250,000 clones, roughly 92% detected once. The sequencing here drew on peripheral blood, taken 28 days after the second AZD1222 dose. Every receptor here comes from an adult who received the AZD1222 COVID-19 vaccine. Each CDR3 is given with its conserved first and last residue. The D gene is left open where the match is weak. The size of a clone is reported for some rows only, either as once, few or many, or as a class for expanded clones.

>.|TRBV11-3|20|TRBD1|TRBJ1-5
TGTGCCAGCAGCTTAGACGAGGGACAGTCCAAATACTATAGCAATCAGCCCCAGCATTTT
CASSLDEGQSKYYSNQPQHF
>.|TRBV9|12|.|TRBJ2-2
TGTGCCAGCAGCCAAGGGCCCGGGGAGCTGTTTTTT
CASSQGPGELFF
>.|TRBV5-6|15|.|TRBJ1-5
TGTGCCAGCAGCTCCAGGGATTGGAGCAATCAGCCCCAGCATTTT
CASSSRDWSNQPQHF
>.|TRBV27|14|.|TRBJ2-5
TGTGCCAGCAGTTTAGATGGGCTTACGAAGACCCAGTACTTC
CASSLDGLTKTQYF
>.|TRBV6-5|16|.|TRBJ2-1
TGTGCCAGCAGTTATAGCAGGTTTTGGGCTAGGAATGAGCAGTTCTTC
CASSYSRFWARNEQFF
>.|TRBV27|16|.|TRBJ2-1
TGTGCCAGCAGTTTATCGGGAGCTGGTTCGATGAATGAGCAGTTCTTC
CASSLSGAGSMNEQFF
>.|TRBV11-2|13|.|TRBJ1-1
TGTGCCAGCAGCCAGGCGGGCTACACTGAAGCTTTCTTT
CASSQAGYTEAFF
>.|TRBV2|15|.|TRBJ1-5
TGTGCCAGCAGTAATAGGGACGGAGGCAATCAGCCCCAGCATTTT
CASSNRDGGNQPQHF
>.|TRBV2|14|.|TRBJ1-2
TGTGCCAGCAGTCCCCCCGAGGGTTTGGGCGGCTACACCTTC
CASSPPEGLGGYTF
>.|TRBV4-2|16|.|TRBJ1-6
TGTGCCAGCAGCCAAAAGGGAACAGGGCTTGGGTCACCCCTCCACTTT
CASSQKGTGLGSPLHF
>.|TRBV6-5|13|TRBD1|TRBJ1-5
TGTGCCAGCGAGACAGGGGCGAAGCAGCCCCAGCATTTT
CASETGAKQPQHF
>.|TRBV14|14|TRBD1|TRBJ1-1
TGTGCCAGCAGCCGAGGACAGGGGGACACTGAAGCTTTCTTT
CASSRGQGDTEAFF
>once|TRBV6-1|13|.|TRBJ1-5
TGTGCCAGCAATAATAACAGGAATCAGCCCCAGCATTTT
CASNNNRNQPQHF
>.|TRBV24-1|17|TRBD1|TRBJ2-2
TGTGCCACCAGTGACTCCCGAGCAGGGGGCAGGACCGGGGAGCTGTTTTTT
CATSDSRAGGRTGELFF
>.|TRBV19|13|.|TRBJ1-1
TGTGCCAGTAGTCTCGGCAGGAACACTGAAGCTTTCTTT
CASSLGRNTEAFF
>.|TRBV11-2|15|.|TRBJ2-2
TGTGCCAGCAGCATCCTGGTGGGACACACCGGGGAGCTGTTTTTT
CASSILVGHTGELFF
>.|TRBV4-1|17|.|TRBJ1-6
TGCGCCAGCAGCAGAACACAATCTACGATTATGAATTCACCCCTCCACTTT
CASSRTQSTIMNSPLHF
>.|TRBV30|13|.|TRBJ1-1
TGTGCCTGGAGACAGGAGGGGAACACTGAAGCTTTCTTT
CAWRQEGNTEAFF
>.|TRBV9|15|TRBD1|TRBJ1-6
TGTGCCAGCAGCCTACAGGGGGCAGGGAATTCACCCCTCCACTTT
CASSLQGAGNSPLHF
>.|TRBV24-1|16|TRBD1|TRBJ2-1
TGTGCCACCAGTGATTTACGGACAGGGAGTCGGGATGAGCAGTTCTTC
CATSDLRTGSRDEQFF
>.|TRBV5-1|14|.|TRBJ1-1
TGCGCCAGCAGCCCAGACAGTTGGATGACTGAAGCTTTCTTT
CASSPDSWMTEAFF